This TCR beta chain comes out of a study of blood T cell repertoires in COVID-19. Trimming took 0 bases from V and 1 from J, leaving 7 bases between them. This CDR3 comprises 14 residues. Per the germline V gene, CDR1 is SEHNR and CDR2 is FQNEAQ (reference sequence). The data were produced by immunoSEQ multiplex PCR, yet TCRdb's version contains in-frame clones alone and is incomplete. The data show some 250,000 clones, with approximately 78% seen just once and roughly 12% held by the top ten. This clone showed up just a few times. The sequencing input was peripheral blood. The TCR sequence derives from a woman in her sixties or seventies with active or convalescent COVID-19. J is TRBJ2-7 and V is TRBV7-9; a possible D gene is TRBD1 (6 bases). Here the CDR3 DNA reads TGTGCCAGCAGCTTAGCAGGGGGATCCTACGAGCAGTACTTC. This gives the protein CASSLAGGSYEQYF.